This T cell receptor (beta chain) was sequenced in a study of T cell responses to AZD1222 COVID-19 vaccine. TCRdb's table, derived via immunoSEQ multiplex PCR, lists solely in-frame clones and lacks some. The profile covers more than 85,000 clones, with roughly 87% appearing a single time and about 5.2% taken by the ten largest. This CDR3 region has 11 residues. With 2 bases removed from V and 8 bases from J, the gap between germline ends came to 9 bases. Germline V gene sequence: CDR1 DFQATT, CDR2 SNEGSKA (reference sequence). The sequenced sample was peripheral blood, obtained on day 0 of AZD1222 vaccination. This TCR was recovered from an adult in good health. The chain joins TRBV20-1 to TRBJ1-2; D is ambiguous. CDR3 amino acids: CSARQITGYTF. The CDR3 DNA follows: TGCAGTGCTAGACAAATAACGGGCTACACCTTC.